The rows below give T cell receptor beta chains drawn from one sample of a study of cytomegalovirus exposure and HLA in healthy donors. The protocol was immunoSEQ multiplex PCR, while the TCRdb copy is restricted to in-frame clones and leaves out a portion. This sample contains approximately 170,000 clones. Material for sequencing was PBMCs. Receptors originate from a woman aged 18-29 years in good health and CMV-seropositive. CDR3s include the opening cysteine and the closing phenylalanine or tryptophan. D genes are given only for firm matches.

TRBV27	.	TRBJ2-7	CASSSGTGQYF	TGTGCCAGCAGTTCTGGGACTGGACAGTACTTC
TRBV5-1	.	TRBJ1-2	CASSLGGGVNYGYTF	TGCGCCAGCAGCTTGGGTGGAGGGGTTAACTATGGCTACACCTTC
TRBV5-4	TRBD1	TRBJ1-1	CASRPGQTTEAFF	TGTGCCAGCAGACCGGGACAGACGACTGAAGCTTTCTTT
TRBV7-9	TRBD1	TRBJ1-6	CASSAGQGGNSPLHF	TGTGCCAGCAGCGCAGGACAGGGCGGCAATTCACCCCTCCACTTT
TRBV11-3	TRBD2	TRBJ2-3	CASSLIAGSSTDTQYF	TGTGCCAGCAGCCTTATAGCGGGTTCTAGCACAGATACGCAGTATTTT
TRBV14	.	TRBJ1-2	CASSQDPTAYGYTF	TGTGCCAGCAGCCAAGATCCGACAGCCTATGGCTACACCTTC
TRBV28	TRBD2	TRBJ2-7	CASSLWKLAGGPGEQYF	TGTGCCAGCAGTTTATGGAAACTAGCGGGAGGGCCTGGCGAGCAGTACTTC
TRBV4-1	TRBD1	TRBJ2-1	CASSQDPGQSSYNEQFF	TGCGCCAGCAGCCAAGATCCGGGACAGAGCTCCTACAATGAGCAGTTCTTC
TRBV6-6	.	TRBJ2-5	CASSYSGQPTQYF	TGTGCCAGCAGTTACTCGGGGCAGCCGACCCAGTACTTC
TRBV28	TRBD2	TRBJ2-1	CASRPPGAGGIDEQFF	TGTGCCAGCAGGCCCCCAGGGGCGGGAGGAATCGATGAGCAGTTCTTC
TRBV6-6	.	TRBJ2-2	CASTNLGLPPGELFF	TGTGCCAGCACCAACCTGGGACTTCCACCCGGGGAGCTGTTTTTT
TRBV29-1	.	TRBJ1-4	CSVAGFGGFGKLFF	TGCAGCGTTGCCGGTTTCGGCGGTTTCGGAAAACTGTTTTTT
TRBV7-9	.	TRBJ2-3	CASSPRRGGGTDTQYF	TGTGCCAGCAGCCCACGACGGGGTGGGGGGACAGATACGCAGTATTTT
TRBV7-8	.	TRBJ1-2	CASSLGGTPYGYTF	TGTGCCAGCAGCTTAGGAGGGACACCCTATGGCTACACCTTC
TRBV2	.	TRBJ2-2	CASGAVAGELFF	TGTGCCAGCGGGGCAGTCGCCGGGGAGCTGTTTTTT
TRBV5-1	.	TRBJ1-3	CASSFSTGNTIYF	TGCGCCAGCAGCTTTTCTACTGGAAACACCATATATTTT
TRBV6-5	TRBD1	TRBJ2-1	CASSSSGGSYNEQFF	TGTGCCAGCAGTTCCTCAGGGGGCTCCTACAATGAGCAGTTCTTC
TRBV29-1	.	TRBJ1-2	CSVKQTEYYGYTF	TGCAGCGTTAAACAGACAGAGTACTATGGCTACACCTTC